These T cell receptor beta chains were read from a single sample in a study of PD-1 blockade in classical Hodgkin lymphoma. Produced via immunoSEQ multiplex PCR; TCRdb's table is partial and in-frame only. The sample lists about 27,000 clones, about 74% seen once, with just under 2.5% in the top ten. This specimen consisted of CD4+ T cells from blood, obtained at baseline. The source is a human donor with classical Hodgkin lymphoma. The CDR3 runs from the conserved cysteine through the conserved F or W. D genes are given only for firm matches. Size is stated for part of the rows, as once, few or many counts, or as a class when the clone is expanded.

V,D,size,J,CDR3,DNA
TRBV7-9,NA,few,TRBJ1-2,CASSQDVANYGYTF,TGTGCCAGCAGCCAGGACGTCGCTAACTATGGCTACACCTTC
TRBV4-1,NA,medium-sized,TRBJ1-5,CASSQDFSNQPQHF,TGCGCCAGCAGCCAGGACTTTAGCAATCAGCCCCAGCATTTT
TRBV7-9,NA,NA,TRBJ1-1,CASSLGGDGHTEAFF,TGTGCCAGCAGCTTAGGGGGGGACGGACACACTGAAGCTTTCTTT
TRBV7-2,NA,NA,TRBJ2-2,CASSLNTGELFF,TGTGCCAGCAGCTTGAACACCGGGGAGCTGTTTTTT
TRBV30,NA,NA,TRBJ2-1,CAWSGYEQFF,TGTGCCTGGAGTGGATATGAGCAGTTCTTC
TRBV6-1,NA,NA,TRBJ1-1,CASSIQGMNTEAFF,TGTGCCAGCAGTATTCAGGGGATGAACACTGAAGCTTTCTTT
TRBV7-2,NA,NA,TRBJ2-6,CASSLTVTNTGANVLTF,TGTGCCAGCAGCCTCACCGTGACTAACACGGGGGCCAACGTCCTGACTTTC
TRBV18,TRBD2,NA,TRBJ2-3,CASSSLAGVSTDTQYF,TGTGCCAGCTCATCCCTAGCGGGGGTGAGCACAGATACGCAGTATTTT
TRBV29-1,NA,NA,TRBJ2-1,CSVDRPGLNEQFF,TGCAGCGTTGACAGGCCCGGATTGAATGAGCAGTTCTTC
TRBV6-1,NA,NA,TRBJ2-1,CASSESSSYNEQFF,TGTGCCAGCAGTGAGTCTAGCTCCTACAATGAGCAGTTCTTC
TRBV6-5,TRBD2,NA,TRBJ2-5,CASSKTAGTSGTQYF,TGTGCCAGCAGTAAAACTGCGGGGACTAGTGGGACCCAGTACTTC
TRBV5-8,NA,NA,TRBJ1-1,CASSLNTPGAFF,TGTGCCAGCAGCTTGAATACCCCTGGCGCTTTCTTT
TRBV20-1,NA,NA,TRBJ2-1,CSAGSLNEQFF,TGCAGTGCTGGGTCCCTAAATGAGCAGTTCTTC
TRBV6-4,TRBD2,NA,TRBJ2-1,CASSPTGTSYNEQFF,TGTGCCAGCAGCCCCACCGGGACTAGCTACAATGAGCAGTTCTTC
TRBV15,NA,NA,TRBJ1-4,CATSSGLRDEKLFF,TGTGCCACCAGCAGCGGACTGCGCGATGAAAAACTGTTTTTT
TRBV19,NA,NA,TRBJ1-3,CASSIRISGNTIYF,TGTGCCAGTAGTATCAGGATCTCTGGAAACACCATATATTTT
TRBV7-9,NA,NA,TRBJ2-3,CASSLEQGADTQYF,TGTGCCAGCAGCTTAGAACAGGGAGCAGATACGCAGTATTTT
TRBV5-8,NA,NA,TRBJ2-2,CASSYQGQGWGTGELFF,TGTGCCAGCAGCTACCAAGGTCAGGGCTGGGGAACCGGGGAGCTGTTTTTT